Presented here are 15 T cell receptor beta chains from one specimen sequenced in a study of T cell clones after liver transplantation. The method was immunoSEQ multiplex PCR; TCRdb's version includes in-frame clones alone and lacks a portion of them. Found here are 65,000 to 70,000 clones, nearly 95% of them singletons; the top ten hold 0.8% to 1%. Specimen: CD4+ T cells from blood, collected roughly 26 months after liver transplant. The origin of the receptors is a human patient who received a liver transplant. These T cells may partly come from the graft donor.

This rearrangement joins TRBV11-3 to TRBJ2-5; D uncertain. The V end was cut by 4 bases, the J end by 5 bases, with 14 bases between. The CDR3 runs 14 residues. The V gene's germline CDR1 is SGHNT and CDR2 YENEEA. This CDR3 reads CASSSQNSRETQYF. Written as DNA, the CDR3 is TGTGCCAGCAGCTCCCAAAACTCTAGGGAGACCCAGTACTTC. Together with reference TRBV11-3 and TRBJ2-5, the CDR3 gives the full variable domain: EAGVVQSPRYKIIEKKQPVAFWCNPISGHNTLYWYLQNLGQGPELLIRYENEEAVDDSQLPKDRFSAERLKGVDSTLKIQPAELGDSAVYLCASSSQNSRETQYFGPGTRLLVL.

This clone appeared once. The rearrangement uses TRBV5-1 and TRBJ2-7; TRBD2 aligns across 7 bases. CDR1 is SGHRS, CDR2 YFSETQ, per germline. The CDR3 covers 16 residues. Losses at the gene ends were 0 bases for V and 3 bases for J; bases not matched to a gene: 9. The CDR3 spells CASSLVEASGFYEQYF. The CDR3 DNA sequence: TGCGCCAGCAGCTTGGTGGAGGCTAGCGGCTTCTACGAGCAGTACTTC.

This clone was observed once. The rearrangement uses TRBV20-1 and TRBJ2-1; D call uncertain. Germline loops: CDR1 DFQATT, CDR2 SNEGSKA (reference sequence). V dropped 3 bases and J dropped 6 bases, with 3 bases sitting between them. This CDR3 has 10 residues. CDR3 protein: CSARFNEQFF. The CDR3 region has the DNA TGCAGTGCTAGGTTCAATGAGCAGTTCTTC.

Here the CDR3 DNA reads TGTGCCAGCAGCCTTAGCGGGAGGGCAGATACGCAGTATTTT. Amino acids: CASSLSGRADTQYF. The chain combines TRBV7-3 with TRBJ2-3; TRBD2 matches at 11 bases. The germline gives CDR1 SGHTA, CDR2 FQGTGA. There are 14 residues in the CDR3. V was pared by 5 bases and J by 4 bases, with 2 bases of the junction left unmatched.

The J gene is TRBJ2-7, the V gene TRBV6-1; D is perhaps TRBD1 or TRBD2 (5 bases each). Between the trimmed V and J ends, which lost 0 bases and 1 base, there was a span of 10 bases. The germline V gene has CDR1 MNHNS and CDR2 SASEGT. The length of the CDR3 is 15 residues. The CDR3 coding sequence is TGTGCCAGCAGTGAAGCGGGGGTTCGGTCCTACGAGCAGTACTTC. Encoded protein: CASSEAGVRSYEQYF.

The chain combines TRBV11-3 with TRBJ2-1; 7 nucleotides line up with TRBD1. Germline CDR1 is SGHNT and CDR2 is YENEEA. The CDR3 is made up of 14 amino acids. Trimming took 5 bases from V and 3 from J; bases not matched to a gene: 4. CDR3 nucleotides: TGTGCCAGCAGCCCCGGACAGGACTACAATGAGCAGTTCTTC. As protein: CASSPGQDYNEQFF.

The rearrangement uses TRBV19 and TRBJ1-2; 8 nucleotides match TRBD1. CDR1 and CDR2 from the germline V gene are LNHDA and SQIVND (reference sequence). The CDR3 loop spans 14 amino acids. Trimming removed 1 base from V and 8 bases from J; junction bases left unmatched: 6. The CDR3 loop reads CASSIAGTGPGYTF. The CDR3 DNA sequence: TGTGCCAGTAGTATAGCGGGGACAGGACCGGGCTACACCTTC.

This chain uses TRBV6-5 with TRBJ2-7, with D unresolved. The V gene lost 5 bases and the J gene lost 4 bases, with 12 bases spanning the gap. The CDR3 is made up of 13 amino acids. The V gene's germline CDR1 is MNHEY and CDR2 SVGAGI. The CDR3 is CASSVGRVYEQYF. Here the CDR3 DNA reads TGTGCCAGCAGTGTGGGTCGGGTTTACGAGCAGTACTTC.

J is TRBJ1-1 and V is TRBV19; D is ambiguous. The CDR3 contains 13 residues. Germline-derived CDR1 and CDR2 are LNHDA and SQIVND (reference sequence). Trimming removed 6 bases at V and 0 bases at J, with 8 bases between. In nucleotides, the CDR3 is TGTGCCAGTAGCCTTCTCTTGAACACTGAAGCTTTCTTT. Amino acid sequence: CASSLLLNTEAFF.

The chain uses TRBV18 and TRBJ2-1; D call uncertain. The V end lost 2 bases, the J end lost 7 bases, and 6 bases lay between the germline ends. The CDR3 totals 12 residues. Germline V gene sequence: CDR1 KGHSH, CDR2 LQKENI. The CDR3 sequence is CASSPFGNEQFF. The CDR3 DNA is TGTGCCAGCTCACCATTCGGGAATGAGCAGTTCTTC.

This chain joins TRBV18 and TRBJ2-7; 10 bases line up with TRBD1. CDR1 KGHSH and CDR2 LQKENI come from the germline V gene. This CDR3 is 15 amino acids long. V was pared by 3 bases and J by 3 bases, with 5 bases of the junction left unmatched. This CDR3 reads CASSPSGQGFYEQYF. DNA for the CDR3: TGTGCCAGCTCACCCTCGGGACAGGGGTTCTACGAGCAGTACTTC.

This rearrangement joins TRBV6-6 to TRBJ2-7; D unclear. The V end was cut by 5 bases, the J end by 3 bases, with 8 bases between. CDR1 is MNHNY and CDR2 is SVGAGI in the germline V gene (reference sequence). The CDR3 has 12 amino acids. Here the CDR3 DNA reads TGTGCCAGCAGTGCAGTAGGCTACGAGCAGTACTTC. This sequence encodes CASSAVGYEQYF.

The J gene is TRBJ2-7, the V gene TRBV10-2, with 11 bases that match TRBD2. Germline assignment: CDR1 WSHSY and CDR2 SAAADI. V lost 0 bases and J lost 4; bases outside the gene matches: 5. The CDR3 is made up of 16 amino acids. CDR3 sequence reads: CASSESLAGGLYEQYF. CDR3 sequence (DNA): TGCGCCAGCAGTGAGTCCCTAGCGGGAGGTCTTTACGAGCAGTACTTC.

This rearrangement joins TRBV6-1 to TRBJ2-7; D is perhaps TRBD1 (5 bases). The germline CDR1 and CDR2 sequences are MNHNS and SASEGT. Trimming cost V 6 bases and J 6 bases, with 15 bases left between them. This CDR3 region has 13 residues. The chain's CDR3 is CASRALTVGEQYF. In nucleotides, the CDR3 is TGTGCCAGCAGGGCTCTGACAGTGGGCGAGCAGTACTTC.

The chain employs TRBV7-9 and TRBJ2-6; 9 bases line up with TRBD1. Germline values: CDR1 SEHNR, CDR2 FQNEAQ (reference sequence). This CDR3 has 18 amino acids. V lost 3 bases and J lost 4; bases outside the gene matches: 10. Written as DNA, the CDR3 is TGTGCCAGCAGCTTCACCGGGACAGGGCAAGTCGGGGCCAACGTCCTGACTTTC. Its translation: CASSFTGTGQVGANVLTF.